This TCR beta chain was sequenced in a study of OX40 agonist ivuxolimab in advanced cancers. Across the study: The diagnoses of dose-escalation patients were hepatocellular carcinoma, melanoma, renal cell or head and neck cancer.

General observations from the study: Some patients who did not respond also had low normalized T-cell clonal expansion. Partial responders at 0.1-3.0 mg/kg had among the lowest clonal expansion.

In the case of this clone: Antigen: not known.

Excluded were patients having autoimmune disease history or systemic immunosuppression. The CDR3 runs 14 residues. Germline-derived CDR1 and CDR2 are SEHNR and FQNEAQ (reference sequence). The V end lost 6 bases, the J end lost 4 bases, and 15 bases lay between the germline ends. Assay: immunoSEQ multiplex PCR; the TCRdb copy retains only in-frame clones and omits some. The profile shows 55,000 to 65,000 clones, 84% of them singletons. Source: CD4+ or CD8+ T cells sorted from blood, taken in a trial of the OX40 agonist ivuxolimab. The gene calls are TRBV7-9 and TRBJ2-5; perhaps TRBD1 as D (5 bases). The clonotype was recovered from an adult with an advanced solid tumor such as melanoma, head and neck, liver or kidney cancer. The CDR3 DNA reads as TGTGCCAGCAGTCCTGGCCGACAGACAGAGACCCAGTACTTC. Its translation: CASSPGRQTETQYF.